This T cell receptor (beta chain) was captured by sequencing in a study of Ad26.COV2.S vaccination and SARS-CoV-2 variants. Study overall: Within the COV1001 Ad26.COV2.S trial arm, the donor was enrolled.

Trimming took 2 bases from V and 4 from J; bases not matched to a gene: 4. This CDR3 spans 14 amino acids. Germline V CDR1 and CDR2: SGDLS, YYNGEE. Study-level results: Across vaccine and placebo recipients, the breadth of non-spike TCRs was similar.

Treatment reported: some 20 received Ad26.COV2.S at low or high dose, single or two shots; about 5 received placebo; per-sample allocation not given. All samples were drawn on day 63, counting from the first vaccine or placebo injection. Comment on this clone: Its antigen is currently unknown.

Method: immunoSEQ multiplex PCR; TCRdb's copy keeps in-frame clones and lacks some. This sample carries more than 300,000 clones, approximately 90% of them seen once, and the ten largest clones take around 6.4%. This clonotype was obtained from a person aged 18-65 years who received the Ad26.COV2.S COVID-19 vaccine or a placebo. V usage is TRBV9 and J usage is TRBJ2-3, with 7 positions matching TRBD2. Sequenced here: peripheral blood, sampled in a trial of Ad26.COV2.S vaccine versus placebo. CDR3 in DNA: TGTGCCAGCAGCGTCGGGAGGAAGGCAGATACGCAGTATTTT. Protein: CASSVGRKADTQYF.